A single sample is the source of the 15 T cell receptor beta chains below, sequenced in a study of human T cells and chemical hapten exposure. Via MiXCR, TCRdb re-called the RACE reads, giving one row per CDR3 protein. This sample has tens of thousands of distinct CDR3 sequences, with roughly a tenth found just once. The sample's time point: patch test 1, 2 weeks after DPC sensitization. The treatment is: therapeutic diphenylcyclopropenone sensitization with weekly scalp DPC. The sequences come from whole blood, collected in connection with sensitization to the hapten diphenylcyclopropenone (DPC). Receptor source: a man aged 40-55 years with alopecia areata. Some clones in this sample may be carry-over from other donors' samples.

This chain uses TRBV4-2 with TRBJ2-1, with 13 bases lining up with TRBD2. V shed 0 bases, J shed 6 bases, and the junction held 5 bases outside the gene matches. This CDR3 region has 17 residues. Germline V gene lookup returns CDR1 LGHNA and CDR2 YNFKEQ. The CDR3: CASSQDGTSGTFNEQFF. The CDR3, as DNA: TGTGCCAGCAGCCAAGACGGGACTAGCGGGACATTCAATGAGCAGTTCTTC.

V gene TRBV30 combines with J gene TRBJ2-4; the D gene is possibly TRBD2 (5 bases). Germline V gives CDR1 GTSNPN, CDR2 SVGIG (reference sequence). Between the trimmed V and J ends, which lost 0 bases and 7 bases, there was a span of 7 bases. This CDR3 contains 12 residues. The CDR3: CAWSVLGNIQYF. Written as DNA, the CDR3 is TGTGCCTGGAGTGTACTAGGCAACATTCAGTACTTC.

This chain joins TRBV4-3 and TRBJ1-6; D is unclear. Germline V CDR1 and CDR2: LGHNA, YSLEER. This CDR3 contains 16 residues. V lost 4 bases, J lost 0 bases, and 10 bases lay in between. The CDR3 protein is CASSRLSSSYNSPLHF. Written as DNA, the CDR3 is TGCGCCAGCAGCCGTCTCTCGAGCTCCTATAATTCACCCCTCCACTTT.

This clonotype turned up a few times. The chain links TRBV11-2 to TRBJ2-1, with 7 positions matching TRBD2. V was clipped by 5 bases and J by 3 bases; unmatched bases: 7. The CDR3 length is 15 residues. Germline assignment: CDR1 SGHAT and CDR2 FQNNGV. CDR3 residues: CASSPRTSGYNEQFF. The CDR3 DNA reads TGTGCCAGCAGCCCCCGGACTAGTGGCTACAATGAGCAGTTCTTC.

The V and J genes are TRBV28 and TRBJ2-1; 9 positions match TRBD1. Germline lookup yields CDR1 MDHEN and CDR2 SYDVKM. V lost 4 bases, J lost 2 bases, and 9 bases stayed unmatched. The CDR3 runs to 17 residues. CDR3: CASSWDLGQGPYNEQFF. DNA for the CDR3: TGTGCCAGCAGTTGGGACCTCGGACAGGGGCCCTACAATGAGCAGTTCTTC.

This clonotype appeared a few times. The CDR3 DNA follows: TGCAGTGCTTCAGTGGCTGGGGCCAACGTCCTGACTTTC. It yields the protein CSASVAGANVLTF. The chain carries TRBV20-1 and TRBJ2-6; D unresolved. V was trimmed by 5 bases and J by 2 bases, leaving 7 bases between them. Germline lookup yields CDR1 DFQATT and CDR2 SNEGSKA (reference sequence). This CDR3 comprises 13 residues.

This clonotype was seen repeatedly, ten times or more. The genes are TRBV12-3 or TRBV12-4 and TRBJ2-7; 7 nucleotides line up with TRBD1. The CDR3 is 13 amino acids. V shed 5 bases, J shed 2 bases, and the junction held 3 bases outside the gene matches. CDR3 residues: CASSKTGTYEQYV. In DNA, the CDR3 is TGTGCCAGCAGTAAGACAGGGACCTACGAGCAGTACGTC.

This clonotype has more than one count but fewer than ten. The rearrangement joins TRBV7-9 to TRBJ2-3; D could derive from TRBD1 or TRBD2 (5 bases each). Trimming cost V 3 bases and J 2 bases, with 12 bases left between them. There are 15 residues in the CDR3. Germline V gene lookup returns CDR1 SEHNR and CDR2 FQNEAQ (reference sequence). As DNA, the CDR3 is TGTGCCAGCAGCTTTATATTAGGGACCACAGATACGCAGTATTTT. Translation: CASSFILGTTDTQYF.

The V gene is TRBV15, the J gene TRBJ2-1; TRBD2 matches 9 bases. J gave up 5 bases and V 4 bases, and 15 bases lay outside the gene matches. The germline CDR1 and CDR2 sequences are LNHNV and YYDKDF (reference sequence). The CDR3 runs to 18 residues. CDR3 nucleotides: TGTGCCACCAGCACCCAGCCCCAAGCGGGAGGATGGGACAATGAGCAGTTCTTC. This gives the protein CATSTQPQAGGWDNEQFF.

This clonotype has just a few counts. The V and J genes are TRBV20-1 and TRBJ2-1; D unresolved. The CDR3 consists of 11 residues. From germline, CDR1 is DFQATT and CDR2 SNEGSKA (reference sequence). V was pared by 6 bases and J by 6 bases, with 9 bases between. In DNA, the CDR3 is TGCAGTGCCGAGCGAACCAATGAGCAGTTCTTC. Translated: CSAERTNEQFF.

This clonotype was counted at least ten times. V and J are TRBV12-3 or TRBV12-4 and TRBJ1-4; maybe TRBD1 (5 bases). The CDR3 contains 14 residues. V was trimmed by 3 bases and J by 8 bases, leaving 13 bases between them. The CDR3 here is CASSFEGRPEKLFF. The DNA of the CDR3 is TGTGCCAGCAGTTTTGAGGGACGCCCCGAAAAACTGTTTTTT.

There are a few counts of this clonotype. As DNA, the CDR3 is TGCAGTGCTTTGAATAGCGGGAGCTCGTCTATGAATGAGCAGTTCTTC. Amino acids: CSALNSGSSSMNEQFF. The chain combines TRBV20-1 with TRBJ2-1, with 9 bases identical to TRBD2. The CDR3 runs 16 residues. Trimming took 5 bases from V and 7 from J; bases not matched to a gene: 15. Germline V gene sequence: CDR1 DFQATT, CDR2 SNEGSKA (reference sequence).

The CDR3 region is CASSSQGGWGPSTYNEQFF. DNA of the CDR3: TGTGCCAGCAGCTCACAAGGAGGTTGGGGGCCTAGTACCTACAATGAGCAGTTCTTC. The J gene is TRBJ2-1, the V gene TRBV7-9; weak D call: TRBD1 (6 bases). The germline gives CDR1 SEHNR, CDR2 FQNEAQ (reference sequence). V dropped 4 bases and J dropped 2 bases, with 24 bases sitting between them. CDR3 length equals 19 residues.

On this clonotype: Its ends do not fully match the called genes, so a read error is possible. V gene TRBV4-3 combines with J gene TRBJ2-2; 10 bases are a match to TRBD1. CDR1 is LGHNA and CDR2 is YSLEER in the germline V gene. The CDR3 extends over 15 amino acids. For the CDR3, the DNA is TGCGCCAGCGGCCAAGGGACAGGGGCAACCGGGGAGCTGTTTTTT. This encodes CASGQGTGATGELFF.

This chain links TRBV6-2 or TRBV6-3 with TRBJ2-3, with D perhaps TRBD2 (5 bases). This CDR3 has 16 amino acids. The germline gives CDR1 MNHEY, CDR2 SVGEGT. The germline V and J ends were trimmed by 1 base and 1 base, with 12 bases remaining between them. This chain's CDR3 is CASSYYSTAGTDTQYF. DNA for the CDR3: TGTGCCAGCAGTTACTACTCCACAGCGGGCACAGATACGCAGTATTTT.